Described below is a single T cell receptor beta chain sequence and its context. Germline CDR1 SEHNR, CDR2 FQNEAQ (reference sequence). The CDR3 runs 16 residues. Trimming removed 1 base from V and 9 bases from J, with 21 bases in between. This sample was taken from a study of T-cell reconstitution after alpha-beta-depleted transplantation in children. As it was prepared, the TCRbeta library received unique molecular identifiers. TCRdb re-analysed the PCR reads in MiXCR, keeping a single row per CDR3 protein. In the table there are hundreds of thousands of distinct CDR3 sequences, about 15% of which are singletons.

This TCR derives from a human donor who donated a stem cell graft to a child with acute myeloid leukemia. The sample consisted of PBMCs from the stem cell graft donor, taken from the stem cell graft. The rearrangement joins TRBV7-9 to TRBJ2-5; the D gene is possibly TRBD2 (6 bases). DNA for the CDR3: TGTGCCAGCAGCTTAGTGTGGGACGGCTCGGGGGAGCCCCAGTACTTC. This encodes CASSLVWDGSGEPQYF.